The T cell receptor (beta chain) described here comes from a study of shared clonotypes between healthy human individuals. General observations from the study: The generation probabilities recorded for non-shared clonotypes fell below those of clonotypes shared by all four donors. Despite large depth, sorted-subset datasets appeared incompletely sequenced. A handful of donors showed sharing of roughly 5% of naive CD4 clonotypes.

CD45RO-negative cells were positively selected for CCR7, leaving out terminally differentiated effector memory CD45RA+ cells. A remark on this clone: Antigen: not known.

Libraries were prepared by immunoSEQ multiplex PCR; TCRdb keeps only in-frame clonotypes and omits some of them. Of about 2 million clones listed, about 95% are singletons. This receptor was obtained from a man in his late teens or twenties in good health. Sequenced material: naive CD8+ T cells sorted from blood.

CDR3 sequence reads: CASSLGNPGLAAIRNEQFF. CDR3 DNA sequence: TGTGCCAGCAGCTTGGGGAACCCGGGACTAGCGGCCATACGGAATGAGCAGTTCTTC. The chain combines TRBV5-6 with TRBJ2-1; 11 bases fit TRBD2. The CDR3 contains 19 residues. The V gene's germline CDR1 is SGHDT and CDR2 YYEEEE. V lost 0 bases and J lost 7; bases outside the gene matches: 15.